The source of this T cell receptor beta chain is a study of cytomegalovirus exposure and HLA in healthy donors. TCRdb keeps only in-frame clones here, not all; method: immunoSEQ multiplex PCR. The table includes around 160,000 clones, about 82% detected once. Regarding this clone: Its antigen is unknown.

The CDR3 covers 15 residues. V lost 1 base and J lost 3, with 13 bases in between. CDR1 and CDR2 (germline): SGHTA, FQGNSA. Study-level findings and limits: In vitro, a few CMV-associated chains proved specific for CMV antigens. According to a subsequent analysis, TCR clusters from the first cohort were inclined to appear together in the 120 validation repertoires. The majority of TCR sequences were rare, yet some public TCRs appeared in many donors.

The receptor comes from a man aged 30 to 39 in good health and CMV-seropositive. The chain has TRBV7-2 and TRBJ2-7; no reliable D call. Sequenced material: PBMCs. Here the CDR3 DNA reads TGTGCCAGCAGCTTAGAATTGGGTGAGGTCTACGAGCAGTACTTC. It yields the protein CASSLELGEVYEQYF.